This TCR beta chain came from a study of blood T cell repertoires in COVID-19. The wider study: Researchers got acute and convalescent COVID-19 samples from the United States, Italy and Spain. PBMCs, B-cell-depleted T cells, or T cells were the source of the cDNA or gDNA that made up the material.

The CDR3 has 16 residues. V lost 4 bases, J lost 3 bases, and 17 bases lay in between. Germline CDR1 and CDR2: SGHRS and YFSETQ. By proportion, this clone is medium-sized. In the original processing: Estimation of nucleated cell counts relied on the amplification of reference gene primers. Profiled with immunoSEQ multiplex PCR; TCRdb holds only in-frame clones, not every one. For V, J and clone size, that table is used; D and trimming come from the DNA. This table holds about 130,000 clones, approximately 90% found once. The sample consisted of peripheral blood. This clonotype was sampled from a man aged 50-60 years with acute or convalescent COVID-19. This chain links TRBV5-1 with TRBJ1-5; tentative D call: TRBD1 (5 bases). CDR3 sequence reads: CASSLSGGGDNQPQHF. The DNA of the CDR3 is TGCGCCAGCAGCCTGAGCGGGGGAGGGGACAATCAGCCCCAGCATTTT.